By frequency, the clone carrying this T cell receptor beta chain is medium-sized (0.01 to 0.1%). This sample is drawn from a study of CD8 T cells in cerebrospinal fluid in Alzheimer's disease. The CDR3 spans 12 residues. In germline, CDR1 is MNHEY, CDR2 SMNVEV (reference sequence). TCRdb reprocessed the 10x single-cell sequencing reads and reports one entry per CDR3 protein, with no DNA. This sample carries about 800 distinct CDR3 sequences, with 16% going to the ten biggest clones. This TCR was recovered from a human donor with Parkinson's disease. Specimen: cerebrospinal fluid. The rearrangement joins TRBV27 to TRBJ1-2; TCRdb names TRBD1, which stays unverified in the absence of DNA. CDR3 sequence: CAIRQGAGGYTF.